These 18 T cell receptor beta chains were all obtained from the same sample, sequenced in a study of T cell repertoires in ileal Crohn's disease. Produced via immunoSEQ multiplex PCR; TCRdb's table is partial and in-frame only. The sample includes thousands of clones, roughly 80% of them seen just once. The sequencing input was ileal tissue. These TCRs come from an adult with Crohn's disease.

CDR3 bases: TGTGCCAGCAGCTTGGGGGGGGCCTACAATGAGCAGTTCTTC. It codes for CASSLGGAYNEQFF. This rearrangement joins TRBV5-4 to TRBJ2-1, with D tentatively TRBD2 (6 bases). The CDR3 runs to 14 residues. Trimming left V 0 bases short and J 2 bases short, with 6 bases between. The germline CDR1 and CDR2 sequences are SGHNT and YYREEE (reference sequence).

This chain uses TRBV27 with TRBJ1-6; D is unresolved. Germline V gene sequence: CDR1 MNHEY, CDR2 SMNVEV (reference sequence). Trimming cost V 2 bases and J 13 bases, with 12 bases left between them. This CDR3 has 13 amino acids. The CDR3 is CASSLTRETPLHF. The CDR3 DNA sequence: TGTGCCAGCAGTTTAACCCGGGAGACGCCCCTCCACTTT.

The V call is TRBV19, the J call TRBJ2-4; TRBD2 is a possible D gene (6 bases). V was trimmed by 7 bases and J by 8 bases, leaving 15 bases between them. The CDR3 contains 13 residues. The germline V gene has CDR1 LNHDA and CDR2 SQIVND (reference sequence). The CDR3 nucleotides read TGTGCCAGTAATCCCGGGAGTCCGGACATTCAGTACTTC. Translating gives CASNPGSPDIQYF.

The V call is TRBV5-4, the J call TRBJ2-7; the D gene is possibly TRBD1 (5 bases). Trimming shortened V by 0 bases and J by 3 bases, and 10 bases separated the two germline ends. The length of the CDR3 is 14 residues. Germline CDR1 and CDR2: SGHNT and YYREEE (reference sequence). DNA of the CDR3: TGTGCCAGCAGCTTGGGACTTGACAGCTACGAGCAGTACTTC. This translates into CASSLGLDSYEQYF.

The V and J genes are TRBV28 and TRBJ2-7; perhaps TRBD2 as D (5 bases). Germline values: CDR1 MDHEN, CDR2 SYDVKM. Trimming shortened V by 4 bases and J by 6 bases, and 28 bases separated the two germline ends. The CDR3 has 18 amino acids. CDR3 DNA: TGTGCCAGCAGTTCCCCCCGGATTAGCAGGAGGATCGCTGGCGAGCAGTACTTC. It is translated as CASSSPRISRRIAGEQYF.

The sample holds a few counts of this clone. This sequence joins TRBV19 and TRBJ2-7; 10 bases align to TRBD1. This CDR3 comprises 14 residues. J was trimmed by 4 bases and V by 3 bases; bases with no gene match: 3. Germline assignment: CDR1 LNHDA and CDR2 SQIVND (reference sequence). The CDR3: CASSIGTGVYEQYF. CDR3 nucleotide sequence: TGTGCCAGTAGTATCGGGACAGGGGTGTACGAGCAGTACTTC.

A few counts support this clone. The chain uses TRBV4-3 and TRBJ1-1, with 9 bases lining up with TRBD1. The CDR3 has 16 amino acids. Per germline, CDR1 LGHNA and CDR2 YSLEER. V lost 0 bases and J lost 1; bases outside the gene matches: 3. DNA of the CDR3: TGCGCCAGCAGCCAAGACCCACAGGGGGCGAACACTGAAGCTTTCTTT. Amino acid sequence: CASSQDPQGANTEAFF.

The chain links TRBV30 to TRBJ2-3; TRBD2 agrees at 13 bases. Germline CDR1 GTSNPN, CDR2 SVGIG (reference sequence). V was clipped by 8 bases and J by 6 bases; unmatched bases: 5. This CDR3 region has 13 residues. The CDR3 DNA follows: TGTGCCCGGACTAGCGGGAGTATGGATACGCAGTATTTT. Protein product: CARTSGSMDTQYF. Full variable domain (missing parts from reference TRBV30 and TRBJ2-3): SQTIHQWPATLVQPVGSPLSLECTVEGTSNPNLYWYRQAAGRGLQLLFYSVGIGQISSEVPQNLSASRPQDRQFILSSKKLLLSDSGFYLCARTSGSMDTQYFGPGTRLTVL.

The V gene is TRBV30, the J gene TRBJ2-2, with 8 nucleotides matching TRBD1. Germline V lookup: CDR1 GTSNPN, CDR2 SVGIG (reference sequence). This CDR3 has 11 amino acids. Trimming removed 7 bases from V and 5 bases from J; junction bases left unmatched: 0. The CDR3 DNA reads TGTGCCTACAGGGGGACCGGGGAGCTGTTTTTT. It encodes CAYRGTGELFF.

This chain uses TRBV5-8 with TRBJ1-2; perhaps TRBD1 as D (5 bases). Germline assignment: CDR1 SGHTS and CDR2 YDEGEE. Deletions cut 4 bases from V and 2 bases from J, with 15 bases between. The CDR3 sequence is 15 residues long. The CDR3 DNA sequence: TGTGCCAGCAGCAAACTCGCGACAGTGAACTATGGCTACACCTTC. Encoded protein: CASSKLATVNYGYTF. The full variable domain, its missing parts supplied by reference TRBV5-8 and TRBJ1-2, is EAGVTQSPTHLIKTRGQQATLRCSPISGHTSVYWYQQALGLGLQFLLWYDEGEERNRGNFPPRFSGRQFPNYSSELNVNALELEDSALYLCASSKLATVNYGYTFGSGTRLTVV.

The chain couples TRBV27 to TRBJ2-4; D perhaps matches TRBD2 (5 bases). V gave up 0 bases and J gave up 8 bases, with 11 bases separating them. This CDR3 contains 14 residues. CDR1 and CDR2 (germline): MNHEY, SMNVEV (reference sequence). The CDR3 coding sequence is TGTGCCAGCAGTTTATCCGAGGGTTACGACATTCAGTACTTC. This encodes CASSLSEGYDIQYF.

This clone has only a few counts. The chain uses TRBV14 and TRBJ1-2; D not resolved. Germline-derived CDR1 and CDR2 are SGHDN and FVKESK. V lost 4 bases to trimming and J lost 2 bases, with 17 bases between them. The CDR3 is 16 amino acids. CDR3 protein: CASSRQGLPFNYGYTF. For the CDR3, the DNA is TGTGCCAGCAGCCGCCAAGGACTCCCTTTCAACTATGGCTACACCTTC.

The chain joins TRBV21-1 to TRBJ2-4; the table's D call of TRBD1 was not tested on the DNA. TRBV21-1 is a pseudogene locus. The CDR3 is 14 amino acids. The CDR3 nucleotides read TGTGCCAGGAAGACAGGGGGGAAGGTCGACATTCAGTACTTC. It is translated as CARKTGGKVDIQYF.

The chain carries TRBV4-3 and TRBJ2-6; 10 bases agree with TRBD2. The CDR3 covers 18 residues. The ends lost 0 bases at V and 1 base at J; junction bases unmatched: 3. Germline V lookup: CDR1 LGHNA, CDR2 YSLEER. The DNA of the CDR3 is TGCGCCAGCAGCCAAGATCCTAGCGGGAGTTCTGGGGCCAACGTCCTGACTTTC. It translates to CASSQDPSGSSGANVLTF.

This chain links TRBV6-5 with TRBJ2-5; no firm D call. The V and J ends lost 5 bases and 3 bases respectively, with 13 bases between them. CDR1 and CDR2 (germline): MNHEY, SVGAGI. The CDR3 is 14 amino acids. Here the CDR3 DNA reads TGTGCCAGCAGTCAACACCGCGACAAAGAGACCCAGTACTTC. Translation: CASSQHRDKETQYF.

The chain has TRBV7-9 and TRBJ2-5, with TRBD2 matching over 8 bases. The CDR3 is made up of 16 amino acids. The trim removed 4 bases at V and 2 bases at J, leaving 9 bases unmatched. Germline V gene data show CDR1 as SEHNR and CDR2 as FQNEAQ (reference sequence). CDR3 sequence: CASSSDSGTRQETQYF. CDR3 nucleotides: TGTGCCAGCAGCTCGGATTCCGGGACTAGGCAAGAGACCCAGTACTTC.

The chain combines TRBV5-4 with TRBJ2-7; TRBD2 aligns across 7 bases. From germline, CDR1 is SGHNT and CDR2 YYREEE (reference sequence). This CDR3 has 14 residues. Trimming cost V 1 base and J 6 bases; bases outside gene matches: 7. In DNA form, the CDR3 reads TGTGCCAGCAGCTTGCTGGGGCGGGGGTCCGAGCAGTACTTC. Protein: CASSLLGRGSEQYF.

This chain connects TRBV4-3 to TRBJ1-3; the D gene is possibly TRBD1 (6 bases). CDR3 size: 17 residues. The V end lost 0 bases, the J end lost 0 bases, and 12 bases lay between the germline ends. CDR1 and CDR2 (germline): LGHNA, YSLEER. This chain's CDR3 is CASSQDLGASSGNTIYF. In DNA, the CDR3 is TGCGCCAGCAGCCAAGATTTGGGGGCGAGCTCTGGAAACACCATATATTTT.